The rows below give T cell receptor beta chains drawn from one sample of a study of blood T cell repertoires in COVID-19. Sequenced by immunoSEQ multiplex PCR; TCRdb stores in-frame clones only, minus some. This sample has 200,000 to 250,000 clones, with roughly 84% found just once. The source material was peripheral blood. Every receptor here comes from a woman of 80 years or more with active or convalescent COVID-19. Both conserved end residues are trimmed from each CDR3.

J | V | CDR3
TRBJ2-7 | TRBV5-4 | ASSLAGASGSQEQY
TRBJ1-2 | TRBV6-1 | ASSEVAGNYGYT
TRBJ2-5 | TRBV2 | ASSRTLTQETQY
TRBJ2-1 | TRBV11-3 | ASSLKRGASNEQF
TRBJ2-7 | TRBV29-1 | SVERQQSYEQY
TRBJ2-5 | TRBV27 | ASSLRRDSQETQY
TRBJ1-5 | TRBV7-8 | ASSLATGGQPQH
TRBJ1-4 | TRBV4-1 | ASSQESGEKLF
TRBJ1-1 | TRBV29-1 | SAVGDRGLLKEAF
TRBJ2-2 | TRBV28 | ASRLGGNTGELF
TRBJ2-3 | TRBV21-1 | ASITRVPRTDTQY
TRBJ1-6 | TRBV27 | ASSLRETGSNSPLH
TRBJ1-2 | TRBV6-5 | ASIRDIANYGYT
TRBJ1-1 | TRBV11-2 | ASSLRGTEAF
TRBJ1-3 | TRBV27 | ASLLTWKRGSGNTIY
TRBJ2-7 | TRBV21-1 | ASSETCLTYEQY
TRBJ2-7 | TRBV5-1 | ASSWGSTIYEQY
TRBJ2-3 | TRBV29-1 | SALPGTITDTQY
TRBJ2-3 | TRBV5-4 | ASSLDWGGTDTQY
TRBJ1-1 | TRBV28 | ASTWTLGDVNTEAF
TRBJ2-2 | TRBV5-1 | ASSLNRGGTGELF
TRBJ2-1 | TRBV29-1 | SVDGGRGYNEQF
TRBJ2-7 | TRBV7-6 | ASRLTRGQY
TRBJ1-2 | TRBV5-1 | ASSPTANYGYT
TRBJ2-1 | TRBV4-3 | ASSHPSRGTWRNEQF
TRBJ1-1 | TRBV7-3 | ASSLDSTNTEAF
TRBJ1-5 | TRBV28 | ASSLFGLFQNQPQH
TRBJ1-4 | TRBV7-8 | ASSRSTNEKLF
TRBJ1-3 | TRBV9 | ASSVGDSRYSGNTIY
TRBJ1-1 | TRBV11-3 | ASSLDQGRAEAF
TRBJ1-5 | TRBV2 | ASTTDYSNQPQH
TRBJ2-3 | TRBV9 | ASSVFGQGDDTQY
TRBJ2-7 | TRBV6-2/TRBV6-3 | ASSYGGAPYEQY
TRBJ2-3 | TRBV4-3 | ASSLGTSGGFGDTQY
TRBJ2-1 | TRBV5-1 | ASSLGTSQDNEQF
TRBJ1-1 | TRBV5-5 | ASSPPDLNTEAF
TRBJ2-3 | TRBV7-3 | ASSQGLAGGADTQY
TRBJ1-2 | TRBV28 | ASSFFAGGYT
TRBJ1-1 | TRBV7-9 | ASSLTTGGGFPEAF
TRBJ2-1 | TRBV30 | AWSDTSGRTPYNEQF
TRBJ2-4 | TRBV14 | ASSLQVAKNIQY
TRBJ2-7 | TRBV19 | ASSPAGTGPYEQY
TRBJ2-3 | TRBV28 | ASTPAGVLEADTQY